These 12 T cell receptor beta chains came from one sample sequenced in a study of blood T cell repertoires in COVID-19. Assay used: immunoSEQ multiplex PCR; TCRdb lists only in-frame clones, some missing. Among hundreds of thousands of clones listed, around nine tenths were seen once. The sequencing sample was made of peripheral blood. The receptor source for this set is an older woman with COVID-19, enrolled during active disease.

Note on this clone: The sample has other DNA sequences that encode this CDR3 too. V and J are TRBV3-1 (or the pseudogene TRBV3-2) and TRBJ1-1, with a weak D call TRBD1 (5 bases). Germline loops: CDR1 LGHDT, CDR2 YNNKEL (reference sequence). This CDR3 spans 14 amino acids. Deletions cut 0 bases from V and 4 bases from J, with 9 bases between. Here the CDR3 DNA reads TGTGCCAGCAGCCAAGAAGGAAGGGGCACTGAAGCTTTCTTT. Translation: CASSQEGRGTEAFF.

CDR3 bases: TGTGCCACCAGTTATCAGGGCGTGCAGTACTTC. Translating it yields CATSYQGVQYF. The chain employs TRBV24-1 and TRBJ2-7; a possible D gene is TRBD1 (5 bases). The CDR3 runs 11 residues. Germline-derived CDR1 and CDR2 are KGHDR and SFDVKD. Deletions cut 6 bases from V and 9 bases from J, with 11 bases between.

This chain connects TRBV7-2 to TRBJ2-3; the match to TRBD2 covers 10 bases. CDR3 size: 16 residues. Germline loops: CDR1 SGHTA, CDR2 FQGNSA. Germline trimming cut 0 bases from V and 1 base from J; bases unmatched to any gene: 1. CDR3 residues: CASSLAGTSGTDTQYF. Written as DNA, the CDR3 is TGTGCCAGCAGCTTAGCCGGGACTAGCGGCACAGATACGCAGTATTTT. Using reference TRBV7-2 and TRBJ2-3 for the parts outside the CDR3, the full variable domain is GAGVSQSPSNKVTEKGKDVELRCDPISGHTALYWYRQSLGQGLEFLIYFQGNSAPDKSGLPSDRFSAERTGGSVSTLTIQRTQQEDSAVYLCASSLAGTSGTDTQYFGPGTRLTVL.

This chain uses TRBV28 with TRBJ2-1, with 9 bases identical to TRBD2. Germline-derived CDR1 and CDR2 are MDHEN and SYDVKM. The V segment lost 3 bases and the J segment 6 bases; nucleotides outside the gene matches: 6. The CDR3 totals 15 residues. CDR3 sequence reads: CASSLGLAFPNEQFF. DNA for the CDR3: TGTGCCAGCAGTTTGGGACTAGCTTTCCCCAATGAGCAGTTCTTC.

The chain joins TRBV3-1 (or the pseudogene TRBV3-2) to TRBJ2-1, with unresolved D. Per the germline V gene, CDR1 is LGHDT and CDR2 is YNNKEL (reference sequence). The CDR3 runs to 14 residues. Trimming took 1 base from V and 7 from J, leaving 11 bases between them. As DNA, the CDR3 is TGTGCCAGCAGCCAAGGTTCTGACATAAATGAGCAGTTCTTC. Its translation: CASSQGSDINEQFF.

This clone was seen a handful of times. The CDR3: CASSSQVRVEAFF. In DNA form, the CDR3 reads TGTGCCAGCAGCTCCCAAGTACGGGTTGAAGCTTTCTTT. The genes are TRBV7-3 and TRBJ1-1; D unresolved. CDR1 is SGHTA and CDR2 is FQGTGA in the germline V gene. Trimming removed 4 bases at V and 7 bases at J, with 13 bases between. The CDR3 length is 13 residues. Drawing the rest from reference TRBV7-3 and TRBJ1-1, the complete variable domain is GAGVSQTPSNKVTEKGKYVELRCDPISGHTALYWYRQSLGQGPEFLIYFQGTGAADDSGLPNDRFFAVRPEGSVSTLKIQRTERGDSAVYLCASSSQVRVEAFFGQGTRLTVV.

J is TRBJ1-3 and V is TRBV9; 7 bases align to TRBD1. The germline gives CDR1 SGDLS, CDR2 YYNGEE. J lost 0 bases, V lost 3 bases, and 9 bases had no gene match. The CDR3 runs to 17 residues. The CDR3 loop reads CASSATGQANSGNTIYF. CDR3 coding DNA: TGTGCCAGCAGCGCAACCGGACAGGCGAACTCTGGAAACACCATATATTTT.

The chain uses TRBV3-1 (or the pseudogene TRBV3-2) and TRBJ2-7, with TRBD2 matching 10 bases. The junction had 10 bases not matched to a gene; V was cut back by 5 bases and J by 6 bases. This CDR3 is 15 amino acids long. CDR1 is LGHDT, CDR2 YNNKEL, per germline (reference sequence). The CDR3 DNA reads as TGTGCCAGCAGCTCCGGGACTAGCGTCGGGAGCGAGCAGTACTTC. Protein product: CASSSGTSVGSEQYF.

V usage is TRBV2 and J usage is TRBJ1-5; D not resolved. Germline V gives CDR1 SNHLY, CDR2 FYNNEI. The CDR3 spans 14 residues. V was cut by 3 bases and J by 0 bases, with 6 bases left in between. The CDR3, as DNA: TGTGCCAGCAGTGACAGTTATAGCAATCAGCCCCAGCATTTT. This gives the protein CASSDSYSNQPQHF.

The chain recombines TRBV18 with TRBJ2-7, with TRBD1 identical over 7 bases. Germline CDR1 and CDR2: KGHSH and LQKENI. Trimming cost V 2 bases and J 3 bases; bases outside gene matches: 13. CDR3 size: 17 residues. CDR3: CASSPFASGTEGYEQYF. The CDR3 DNA follows: TGTGCCAGCTCACCATTCGCCTCCGGGACAGAAGGCTACGAGCAGTACTTC.

This clone was found once. The chain links TRBV5-8 to TRBJ2-4, with 11 bases aligning to TRBD2. Germline V gene data show CDR1 as SGHTS and CDR2 as YDEGEE. This CDR3 spans 18 amino acids. Trimming at V came to 2 bases and at J to 0 bases, leaving 7 bases not matched to a gene. As DNA, the CDR3 is TGTGCCAGCAGCTTTAGGCTAGCGGGGGGCAAAGCCAAAAACATTCAGTACTTC. It translates to CASSFRLAGGKAKNIQYF.

This clone was picked up one time. The rearrangement uses TRBV29-1 and TRBJ1-2; 8 positions agree with TRBD1. The CDR3 loop spans 15 amino acids. The germline gives CDR1 SQVTM, CDR2 ANQGSEA. V was clipped by 0 bases and J by 3 bases; unmatched bases: 6. The CDR3 nucleotides are TGCAGCGTTGAAGATCTTTCAGGGGGCGACTATGGCTACACCTTC. It codes for CSVEDLSGGDYGYTF.